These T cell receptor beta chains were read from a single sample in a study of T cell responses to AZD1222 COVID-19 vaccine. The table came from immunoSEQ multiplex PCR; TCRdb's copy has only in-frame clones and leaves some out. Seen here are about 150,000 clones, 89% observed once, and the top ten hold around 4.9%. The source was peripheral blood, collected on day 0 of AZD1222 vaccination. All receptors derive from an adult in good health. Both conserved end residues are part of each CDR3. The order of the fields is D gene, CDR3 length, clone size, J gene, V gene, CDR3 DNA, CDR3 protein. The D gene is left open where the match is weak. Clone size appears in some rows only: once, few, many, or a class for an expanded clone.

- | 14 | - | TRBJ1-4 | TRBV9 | TGTGCCAGCAGCGCATACGGTGGGGATGAAAAACTGTTTTTT | CASSAYGGDEKLFF
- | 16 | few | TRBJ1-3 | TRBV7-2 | TGTGCCAGCAGCTTAGTGGGGGACCTCTCAGGAAACACCATATATTTT | CASSLVGDLSGNTIYF
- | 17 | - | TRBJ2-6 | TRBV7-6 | TGTGCCAGCAGCTTAGCTCTGGGGTTCTCTGGGGCCAACGTCCTGACTTTC | CASSLALGFSGANVLTF
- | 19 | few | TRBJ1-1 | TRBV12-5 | TGTGCTAGTGGTTTGGTAATAACAGGCGGACGGCTCATGAACACTGAAGCTTTCTTT | CASGLVITGGRLMNTEAFF
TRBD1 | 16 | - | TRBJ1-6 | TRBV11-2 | TGTGCCAGCAGCCGGGGCAGGGGGCGGACGAATTCACCCCTCCACTTT | CASSRGRGRTNSPLHF
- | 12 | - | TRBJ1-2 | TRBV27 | TGTGCCAGCAAAAAGGGTGGCTATGGCTACACCTTC | CASKKGGYGYTF
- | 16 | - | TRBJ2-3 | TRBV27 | TGTGCCAGCACCCGTACTCCCGGGGTGAGCACAGATACGCAGTATTTT | CASTRTPGVSTDTQYF
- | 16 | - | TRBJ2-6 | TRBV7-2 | TGTGCCAGCAGCTTAGCGGCGCGGGCTGGGGCCAACGTCCTGACTTTC | CASSLAARAGANVLTF
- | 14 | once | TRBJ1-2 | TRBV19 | TGTGCCAGTAGTTTGGCAGTTGCTAACTATGGCTACACCTTC | CASSLAVANYGYTF
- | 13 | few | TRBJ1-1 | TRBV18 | TGTGCCAGCTCATCCTCAGGGGACTCTGAAGCTTTCTTT | CASSSSGDSEAFF
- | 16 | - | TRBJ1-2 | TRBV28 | TGTGCCAGCAGTCAAACTGGGACCCCGCGGAACTATGGCTACACCTTC | CASSQTGTPRNYGYTF
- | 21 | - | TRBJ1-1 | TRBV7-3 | TGTGCCAGCAGCTTATTACCCCTTAACTCAAGGCAGGTGGGCATTAAGGCTGAAGCTTTCTTT | CASSLLPLNSRQVGIKAEAFF
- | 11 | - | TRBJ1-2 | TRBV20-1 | TGCAGTGCCGGATCCAACTATGGCTACACCTTC | CSAGSNYGYTF
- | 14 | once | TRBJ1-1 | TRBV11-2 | TGTGCCAGCAGCTCCCGACTGAGAAACACTGAAGCTTTCTTT | CASSSRLRNTEAFF
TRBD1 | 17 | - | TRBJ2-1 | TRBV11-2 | TGTGCCAGCAGATCTACGCGAACAGGGGGCTTAGCCAATGAGCAGTTCTTC | CASRSTRTGGLANEQFF
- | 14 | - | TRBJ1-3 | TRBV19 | TGTGCCAGTAGGAGAATTTCGGGCGAAAACACCATATATTTT | CASRRISGENTIYF
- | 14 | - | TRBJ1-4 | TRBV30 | TGTGCCTGGGGCGCGGGGTTTCCTAATGAAAAACTGTTTTTT | CAWGAGFPNEKLFF
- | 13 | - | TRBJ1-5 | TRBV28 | TGTGCCCTGCAGGGGTATGGCAATCAGCCCCAGCATTTT | CALQGYGNQPQHF
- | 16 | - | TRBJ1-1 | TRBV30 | TGTGCCTGGAGAACGGGGGGGGTAAAGGGCATTACTGAAGCTTTCTTT | CAWRTGGVKGITEAFF
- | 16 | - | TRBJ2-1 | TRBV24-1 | TGTGCCACCAGTGACCCGGGGAGAGGAGGGTACAATGAGCAGTTCTTC | CATSDPGRGGYNEQFF
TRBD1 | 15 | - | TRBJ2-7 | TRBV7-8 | TGTGCCAGCAGCTTAACTCCGGGACAGGGCCACGAGCAGTACTTC | CASSLTPGQGHEQYF